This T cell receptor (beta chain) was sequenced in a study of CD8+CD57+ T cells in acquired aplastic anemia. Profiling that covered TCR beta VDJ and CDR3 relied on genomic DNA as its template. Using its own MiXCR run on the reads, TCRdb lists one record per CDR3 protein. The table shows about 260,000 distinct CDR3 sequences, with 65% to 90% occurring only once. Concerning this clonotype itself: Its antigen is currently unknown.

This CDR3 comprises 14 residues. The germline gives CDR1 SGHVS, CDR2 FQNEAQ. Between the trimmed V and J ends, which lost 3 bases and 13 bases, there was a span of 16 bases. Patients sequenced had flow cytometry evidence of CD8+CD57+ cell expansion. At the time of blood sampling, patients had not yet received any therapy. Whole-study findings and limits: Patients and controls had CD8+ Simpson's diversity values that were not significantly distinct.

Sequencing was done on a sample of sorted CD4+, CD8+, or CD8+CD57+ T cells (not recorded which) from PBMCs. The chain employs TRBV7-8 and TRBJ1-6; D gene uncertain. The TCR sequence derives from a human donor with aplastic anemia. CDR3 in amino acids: CASSLSSYPAPLHF. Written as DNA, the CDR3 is TGTGCCAGCAGCTTGAGTTCATATCCCGCTCCCCTCCACTTT.